A selection of T cell receptor beta chains follows, all from one sample in a study of PD-1 blockade in classical Hodgkin lymphoma. Repertoires were generated with immunoSEQ multiplex PCR, while TCRdb's copy carries only in-frame clones and drops some. Of around 53,000 clones in the sample, approximately 72% were seen once. The sequencing used peripheral blood mononuclear cells (PBMCs), collected before the fourth cycle of nivolumab. The receptors derive from a human donor with classical Hodgkin lymphoma. Both conserved end residues are part of each CDR3. Fields, in order: J gene, clone size, D gene, V gene, CDR3 DNA, CDR3 protein. The D gene is left open where the match is weak. Size values are once, few and many counts, or a class for expanded clones, and some rows have none.

TRBJ1-5 . . TRBV5-4 TGTGCCAGCAGCTTGTACAGCAATCAGCCCCAGCATTTT CASSLYSNQPQHF
TRBJ2-2 . . TRBV5-1 TGCGCCAGCAGCTTGGTTACGCGGGATCTCACCGGGGAGCTGTTTTTT CASSLVTRDLTGELFF
TRBJ1-1 once TRBD1 TRBV6-5 TGTGCCAGCGCGCGACTGGACAGGCGGAACACTGAAGCTTTCTTT CASARLDRRNTEAFF
TRBJ2-3 many . TRBV25-1 TGTGCCAGCAGTGAATTTAGAACCCACACAGATACGCAGTATTTT CASSEFRTHTDTQYF
TRBJ2-1 . . TRBV28 TGTGCCAGCAGTTTACCGCCTGGGGCTAGCGAAAACAATGAGCAGTTCTTC CASSLPPGASENNEQFF
TRBJ1-6 . TRBD1 TRBV2 TGTGCCAGCACCCAACAGGGGGGCGATTCACCCCTCCACTTT CASTQQGGDSPLHF
TRBJ2-7 . . TRBV15 TGTGCCACCAGCCCGCCGAGCTACGAGCAGTACTTC CATSPPSYEQYF
TRBJ1-1 . TRBD1 TRBV4-2 TGTGCCAGCAGCCAAGGGACAGGGGCGAACACTGAAGCTTTCTTT CASSQGTGANTEAFF
TRBJ2-4 . . TRBV15 TGTGCCACCAGCAGAGATCGTACAGGGGGGGTTAAGGGAGCCAAAAACATTCAGTACTTC CATSRDRTGGVKGAKNIQYF
TRBJ2-7 . . TRBV13 TGTGCCAGCAGCTTAGGAGGTCCTGGTCAGTCCTACGAGCAGTACTTC CASSLGGPGQSYEQYF
TRBJ2-1 . . TRBV4-1 TGCGCCAGCAGCCAGTCCATTGAGGATTCCGGAATCTTC CASSQSIEDSGIF
TRBJ2-2 few . TRBV19 TGTGCCAGTAGTATAGCCTTGGGGGAGGCCGGGGAGCTGTTTTTT CASSIALGEAGELFF
TRBJ1-1 . . TRBV7-3 TGTGCCAGCAGCTTAAGCGGGGGGAGGAACACTGAAGCTTTCTTT CASSLSGGRNTEAFF
TRBJ2-7 many . TRBV4-3 TGCGCCAGCAGCCCTACCAGGGGCTTTGGGGGCGAGCAGTACTTC CASSPTRGFGGEQYF
TRBJ1-3 . . TRBV7-9 TGTGCCAGCAGCTTAGCAGGGGCTAATGGAAACACCATATATTTT CASSLAGANGNTIYF
TRBJ1-1 once . TRBV27 TGTGCCAGCAGTTTATCCAGGAACACTGAAGCTTTCTTT CASSLSRNTEAFF
TRBJ2-3 . . TRBV6-1 TGTGCCAGCAGTAAAGGACAGCTCACAGATACGCAGTATTTT CASSKGQLTDTQYF
TRBJ2-1 . . TRBV7-6 TGTGCCAGCAGCCCGTCCTACAATGAGCAGTTCTTC CASSPSYNEQFF
TRBJ2-2 . . TRBV19 TGTGCCAGTAGTATTTTAGGACCCGGGGAGCTGTTTTTT CASSILGPGELFF
TRBJ2-5 . . TRBV7-9 TGTGCCAGCGGTGCATCTCGGGGGCTGGAGACCCAGTACTTC CASGASRGLETQYF
TRBJ2-7 medium-sized . TRBV5-1 TGCGCCAGCAGCTTGAGAGGGGACGATATCTACGAGCAGTACTTC CASSLRGDDIYEQYF
TRBJ2-3 . . TRBV19 TGTGCCAGTCATGCTGGCCTTGCTCCAGGGGGCACAGATACGCAGTATTTT CASHAGLAPGGTDTQYF
TRBJ2-5 . TRBD1 TRBV7-3 TGTGCCAGCAGCTTAGGACAGGGGCTGTACTTC CASSLGQGLYF
TRBJ2-1 once TRBD2 TRBV2 TGTGCCAGCATAAGGACTAGCGGCTACAATGAGCAGTTCTTC CASIRTSGYNEQFF
TRBJ1-3 . . TRBV9 TGTGCCAGCAGCGTAGAGGCCTTCTCTGGAAACACCATATATTTT CASSVEAFSGNTIYF
TRBJ2-1 . . TRBV10-1 TGCGCCAGCAGTCGTGGACCCGACTACAATGAGCAGTTCTTC CASSRGPDYNEQFF
TRBJ1-1 . . TRBV2 TGTGCCAGCAGGGTCAGGGTGAACACTGAAGCTTTCTTT CASRVRVNTEAFF
TRBJ2-1 . . TRBV5-1 TGCGCCAGCACAAAGCGGTCCGGGACCTCCTACAATGAGCAGTTCTTC CASTKRSGTSYNEQFF
TRBJ1-1 . . TRBV6-1 TGTGCCAGCAGTGAGCTCTCAGGAAACACTGAAGCTTTCTTT CASSELSGNTEAFF
TRBJ1-2 many . TRBV16 TGTGCCAGCAGCCAATCCCCAGGGAGCTATGGCTACACCTTC CASSQSPGSYGYTF
TRBJ2-7 . . TRBV28 TGTGCCAGCAGTTTATCGACCCTTGGGCTCGAGCAGTACTTC CASSLSTLGLEQYF
TRBJ2-7 . TRBD2 TRBV7-2 TGTGCCAGCAGCTTCGGACTAGTAGTGTACGAGCAGTACTTC CASSFGLVVYEQYF
TRBJ2-7 . . TRBV5-1 TGCGCCAGCAGCTTGGCGGGCGCGGTTGGGGTCCTCAGGGAGCAGTACTTC CASSLAGAVGVLREQYF
TRBJ1-1 . . TRBV27 TGTGCCAGCAGGGATCCTAGGGGCACTGAAGCTTTCTTT CASRDPRGTEAFF
TRBJ1-2 . TRBD1 TRBV5-6 TGTGCCAGCAGCTTGGGGGACAGGGAGTATGGCTACACCTTC CASSLGDREYGYTF
TRBJ2-1 . TRBD2 TRBV7-2 TGTGCCAGCAGCTTACGCGGGAGGGCCCATGAGCAGTTCTTC CASSLRGRAHEQFF
TRBJ2-7 few TRBD2 TRBV28 TGTGCCAGCACTTTAAGCGGGGGAAGCTACGAGCAGTACTTC CASTLSGGSYEQYF
TRBJ2-3 . . TRBV6-1 TGTGCCAGCAGTGTCGGGAATCCCGCCGATACGCAGTATTTT CASSVGNPADTQYF
TRBJ1-1 . . TRBV5-6 TGTGCCAGCAGCCCGGAAGGAGGGACGGCTTTCTTT CASSPEGGTAFF
TRBJ2-2 . TRBD2 TRBV6-5 TGTGCCAGCAGCTCCGGGACTAGAAACACCGGGGAGCTGTTTTTT CASSSGTRNTGELFF
TRBJ1-1 . . TRBV4-3 TGCGCCAGCAGTCGCAAATGGGGGGAGGGCACTGAAGCTTTCTTT CASSRKWGEGTEAFF
TRBJ2-3 . . TRBV5-4 TGTGCCAGCAGCTTGGGGGGCGGGGCTAGCACAGATACGCAGTATTTT CASSLGGGASTDTQYF
TRBJ2-7 . TRBD2 TRBV29-1 TGCAGCGTTGGGTTGGGGGGACTAGCGTCCAACGAGCAGTACTTC CSVGLGGLASNEQYF
TRBJ2-5 . . TRBV29-1 TGCAGCGTCGAAGGGCCAGAGACCCAGTACTTC CSVEGPETQYF
TRBJ1-1 . TRBD1 TRBV2 TGTGCCAGCACCCCCGGGACAGGGGCCGGCACTGAAGCTTTCTTT CASTPGTGAGTEAFF
TRBJ2-5 . TRBD2 TRBV2 TGTGCCAGCAGGACTAGCGGTTCATCCCCGTACTTC CASRTSGSSPYF